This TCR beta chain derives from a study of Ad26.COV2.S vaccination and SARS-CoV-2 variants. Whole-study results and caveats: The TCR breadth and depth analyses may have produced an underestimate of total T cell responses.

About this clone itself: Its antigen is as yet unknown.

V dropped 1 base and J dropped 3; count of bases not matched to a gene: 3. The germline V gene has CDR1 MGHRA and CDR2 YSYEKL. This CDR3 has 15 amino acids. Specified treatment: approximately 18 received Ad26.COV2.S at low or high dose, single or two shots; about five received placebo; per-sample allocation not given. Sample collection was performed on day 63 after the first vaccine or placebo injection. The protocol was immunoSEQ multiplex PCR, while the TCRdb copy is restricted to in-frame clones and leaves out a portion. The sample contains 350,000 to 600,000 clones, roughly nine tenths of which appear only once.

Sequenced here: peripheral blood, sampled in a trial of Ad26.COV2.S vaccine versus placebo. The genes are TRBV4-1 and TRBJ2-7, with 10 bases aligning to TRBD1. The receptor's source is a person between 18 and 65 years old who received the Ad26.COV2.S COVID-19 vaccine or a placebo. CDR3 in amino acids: CASSQAGQGFYEQYF. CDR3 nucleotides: TGCGCCAGCAGCCAAGCGGGACAGGGGTTCTACGAGCAGTACTTC.